The rows below give T cell receptor beta chains drawn from one sample of a study of blood T cell repertoires in COVID-19. Using immunoSEQ multiplex PCR, the repertoire was profiled, and TCRdb retains in-frame clones only, with some absent. The sample has roughly 62,000 clones, nearly 80% seen once. The specimen sequenced was peripheral blood. These receptors all come from a human donor in a cohort sampled during active COVID-19. CDR3s include the opening cysteine and the closing phenylalanine or tryptophan. The D gene is left open where the match is weak. Clone size is not always given. Where it is, it says once, few, many or a class for expanded clones.

.,TRBJ1-6,TRBV11-2,TRBD1,TGTGCCAGCAGCTTCTGGACAGGGGGGTATTCACCCCTCCACTTT,CASSFWTGGYSPLHF
.,TRBJ1-1,TRBV19,TRBD1,TGTGCCAGTAGTCCACAGGGGGGTACTGAAGCTTTCTTT,CASSPQGGTEAFF
.,TRBJ1-4,TRBV5-4,.,TGTGCCAGCAGCTTGGGACGGGGGGATACTAATGAAAAACTGTTTTTT,CASSLGRGDTNEKLFF
.,TRBJ2-3,TRBV2,.,TGTGCCAGCACCCGGGGGGCGGGGAGCACAGATACGCAGTATTTT,CASTRGAGSTDTQYF
.,TRBJ1-4,TRBV24-1,TRBD1,TGTGCCACCAGTGACGCAGGACAGGGGCCGAATGAAAAACTGTTTTTT,CATSDAGQGPNEKLFF
.,TRBJ1-1,TRBV20-1,.,TGCAGTGTTGGCGGCGGCACTGAAGCTTTCTTT,CSVGGGTEAFF
.,TRBJ2-7,TRBV5-6,TRBD2,TGTGCCAGCACAACACGCGGGACTAGCGGGGGGAGCTCCTACGAGCAGTACTTC,CASTTRGTSGGSSYEQYF
once,TRBJ2-1,TRBV28,TRBD1,TGTGCCAGCAGGGGACAGGGGTTCGTCAATGAGCAGTTCTTC,CASRGQGFVNEQFF
.,TRBJ2-7,TRBV6-1,.,TGTGCCAGCAGTGAAGCGGGAGGACCTCGAGACGAGCAGTACTTC,CASSEAGGPRDEQYF
.,TRBJ1-1,TRBV11-3,.,TGTGCCAGCAGCTTCAGGGGCCCAAACACTGAAGCTTTCTTT,CASSFRGPNTEAFF
.,TRBJ2-5,TRBV5-8,TRBD2,TGTGCCAGCAGCCACGGGACTAGCGGGGCCCAAGAGACCCAGTACTTC,CASSHGTSGAQETQYF
.,TRBJ1-6,TRBV6-1,.,TGTGCCAGCAGTGAGAGGAGTACATCCCTCCACTTT,CASSERSTSLHF
.,TRBJ2-7,TRBV7-2,.,TGTGCCAGCAGCAGCACACAGGGAGATTGGCAGTACTTC,CASSSTQGDWQYF
.,TRBJ2-7,TRBV2,.,TGTGCCAGCTCGGAGCGATACGAGCAGTACTTC,CASSERYEQYF
few,TRBJ1-3,TRBV19,TRBD1,TGTGCCAGTAGTGCAACCGGGACAGCCTTAACCGCGAACACCATATATTTT,CASSATGTALTANTIYF
.,TRBJ2-2,TRBV6-6,.,TGTGCCAGCAGTCCGACAGATTACACCGGGGAGCTGTTTTTT,CASSPTDYTGELFF
.,TRBJ2-7,TRBV7-8,.,TGTGCCAGCAGCCCGACACGAACCGCCTACGAGCAGTACTTC,CASSPTRTAYEQYF
.,TRBJ2-1,TRBV11-2,.,TGTGCCAGCAGCTTAGTAGCAGGGTCTAACAATGAGCAGTTCTTC,CASSLVAGSNNEQFF
.,TRBJ1-1,TRBV5-1,.,TGCGCCAGCAGCTTTTCAGGGATTCTAATGGCCAACACTGAAGCTTTCTTT,CASSFSGILMANTEAFF
.,TRBJ1-4,TRBV23-1,TRBD1,TGCGCCAGCAGTCCCCCGGGACAGGGGACAACTAATGAAAAACTGTTTTTT,CASSPPGQGTTNEKLFF
.,TRBJ1-1,TRBV6-5,TRBD1,TGTGCCAGTATTAAGGACAGGGGGTCTGAGGAAGCTTTCTTT,CASIKDRGSEEAFF
.,TRBJ1-5,TRBV6-5,.,TGTGCCAGCAGTTTATTAGGAGGCCAGCCCCAGCATTTT,CASSLLGGQPQHF
.,TRBJ1-3,TRBV19,.,TGTGCCAGTCGGGACATCACTGGGGGCCCTGGAAACACCATATATTTT,CASRDITGGPGNTIYF
.,TRBJ1-5,TRBV15,.,TGTGCCACCAGCAGAGATGGCATTAGCAATCAGCCCCAGCATTTT,CATSRDGISNQPQHF
few,TRBJ1-1,TRBV7-2,.,TGTGCCAGCAGCTTAAAGCGGGGGTACACTGAAGCTTTCTTT,CASSLKRGYTEAFF
.,TRBJ2-5,TRBV11-1,.,TGTGCCAGCGGGAGGTATACTGAAGAGACCCAGTACTTC,CASGRYTEETQYF
.,TRBJ2-4,TRBV28,TRBD1,TGTGCCAGCAGTCTCGGACAGGCAGCCAAAAACATTCAGTACTTC,CASSLGQAAKNIQYF
.,TRBJ2-3,TRBV7-9,TRBD2,TGTGCCAGCAGCCCCCGTGCGGGGGGCGGCACAGATACGCAGTATTTT,CASSPRAGGGTDTQYF
few,TRBJ2-4,TRBV11-2,TRBD2,TGTGCCAGCAGCTCCCTTTCGGGACTAGCGAGGGACATTCAGTACTTC,CASSSLSGLARDIQYF
.,TRBJ2-1,TRBV28,.,TGTGCCAGCAGTTTGGCGGGACGTGAGCAGTTCTTC,CASSLAGREQFF
.,TRBJ2-5,TRBV7-7,TRBD2,TGTGCCAGCAGCTTAGAACTAGCGTCGGAGACCCAGTACTTC,CASSLELASETQYF
.,TRBJ1-6,TRBV12-3/TRBV12-4,.,TGTGCCAGCAGTTTCCCCGGGTCGGCCCTCCACTTT,CASSFPGSALHF
.,TRBJ1-5,TRBV27,.,TGTGCCAGCAGTTTAAATGGGGAGAATCAGCCCCAGCATTTT,CASSLNGENQPQHF
few,TRBJ2-7,TRBV7-3,.,TGTGCCAGCAGCTTAGAATCCGGGAGCACGTACGAGCAGTACTTC,CASSLESGSTYEQYF
.,TRBJ2-3,TRBV11-2,TRBD1,TGTGCCAGCAGCCCTGGACAGGGGCGGGGATTCCACACAGATACGCAGTATTTT,CASSPGQGRGFHTDTQYF
.,TRBJ2-1,TRBV28,TRBD1,TGTGCCAGCAGCCGTCGGACAGGGAAGCACAATGAGCAGTTCTTC,CASSRRTGKHNEQFF
.,TRBJ2-7,TRBV12-3/TRBV12-4,.,TGTGCCAGCAGTTTAGTTGGGGGGTACGAGCAGTACTTC,CASSLVGGYEQYF
.,TRBJ1-2,TRBV4-2,TRBD1,TGTGCCAGCAGCCAAGATAATAACAGGGGCCTAACGTGGGGCTACACCTTC,CASSQDNNRGLTWGYTF
.,TRBJ2-6,TRBV19,.,TGTGCCAGTAGGCTAAGTTCCGGGGCCAACGTCCTGACTTTC,CASRLSSGANVLTF
.,TRBJ2-3,TRBV9,TRBD2,TGTGCCAGCAGCCCTCGGACTAGCGGGAGTGCAGATACGCAGTATTTT,CASSPRTSGSADTQYF
.,TRBJ1-2,TRBV27,TRBD1,TGTGCCAGCAGTTTCTCCGGACAGGTCGGCGGCTACACCTTC,CASSFSGQVGGYTF
few,TRBJ1-6,TRBV7-9,.,TGTGCCAGCAGCGTCGACATTTCGAATTCACCCCTCCACTTT,CASSVDISNSPLHF
.,TRBJ1-1,TRBV29-1,TRBD1,TGCAGCGTCCGGTGGACAGGAAGTAACACTGAAGCTTTCTTT,CSVRWTGSNTEAFF
.,TRBJ1-5,TRBV19,.,TGTGCCAGTGCCCCAGCGGGTTACAATCAGCCCCAGCATTTT,CASAPAGYNQPQHF
.,TRBJ1-5,TRBV11-3,.,TGTGCCAGCAGCTTAGATCGTGATCAGCCCCAGCATTTT,CASSLDRDQPQHF
.,TRBJ2-7,TRBV3-1/TRBV3-2,TRBD2,TGTGCCAGCAGCCAAGCGGTTCTAAAGCGGGAGGGCCGTGGGTACGAGCAGTACTTC,CASSQAVLKREGRGYEQYF
.,TRBJ2-3,TRBV18,TRBD2,TGTGCCAGCTCCCTAAACCAGGGTCTAGCGGGGCTCACAGATACGCAGTATTTT,CASSLNQGLAGLTDTQYF
.,TRBJ2-1,TRBV12-2,.,TGTGCAAGTCGCTTGCTAGCGGACTACAATGAGCAGTTCTTC,CASRLLADYNEQFF
.,TRBJ1-5,TRBV2,.,TGTGCCAGCAGTGTCAGGGAAATTCAGCCCCAGCATTTT,CASSVREIQPQHF
.,TRBJ2-5,TRBV11-1,.,TGTGCCAGCAGCTTCTGGCCAGGTGGTGGAGAGACCCAGTACTTC,CASSFWPGGGETQYF
.,TRBJ1-5,TRBV7-2,TRBD1,TGTGCCAGCAGCGGGGACAGGGATCAGCCCCAGCATTTT,CASSGDRDQPQHF
.,TRBJ1-2,TRBV6-5,.,TGTGCCAGCACCAAAACAGGCCTAGGCGGCTACACCTTC,CASTKTGLGGYTF
.,TRBJ1-4,TRBV5-1,.,TGCGCCAGCAGCTTGGCGGGGAGCAAGAATGAAAAACTGTTTTTT,CASSLAGSKNEKLFF
few,TRBJ1-2,TRBV7-2,.,TGTGCCAGCAGCTTAGAAGGGGGCTATGGCTACACCTTC,CASSLEGGYGYTF
.,TRBJ1-6,TRBV6-5,.,TGTGCCAGCAGAAATCAGGGGTCCTATAATTCACCCCTCCACTTT,CASRNQGSYNSPLHF
.,TRBJ1-2,TRBV19,.,TGTGCCAGTAGCGCCGAGGGTCGAGGTGGCTACACCTTC,CASSAEGRGGYTF
.,TRBJ1-5,TRBV19,.,TGTGCCAGTAGTCAGGACTTAGGTAGCAATCAGCCCCAGCATTTT,CASSQDLGSNQPQHF
.,TRBJ2-1,TRBV29-1,.,TGCAGCGGCGGGTCCTACAATGAGCAGTTCTTC,CSGGSYNEQFF
.,TRBJ2-7,TRBV27,TRBD2,TGTGCCAGCAGTCAACCACGAGCGGGGATCGGCGAGCAGTACTTC,CASSQPRAGIGEQYF